These T cell receptor beta chains were read from a single sample in a study of cytomegalovirus exposure and HLA in healthy donors. Generated by immunoSEQ multiplex PCR, the TCRdb table keeps only in-frame clones and is missing some. The data contain around 80,000 clones, roughly 65% of them singletons. The sequenced sample was PBMCs. The receptor set was obtained from a male donor in good health and CMV-seropositive. Each CDR3 is given without its conserved first and last residue. Clone size is shown for a subset of rows, as once, few, many or a class of expanded clone.

v_call: TRBV9; clone_size: -; cdr3_aa: ASSVEGGNQPQH
v_call: TRBV6-5; clone_size: -; cdr3_aa: ASSYMQGADTEAF
v_call: TRBV6-6; clone_size: -; cdr3_aa: ASRTRGSETQY
v_call: TRBV18; clone_size: -; cdr3_aa: ASSPRQGDTGELF
v_call: TRBV7-2; clone_size: few; cdr3_aa: ASSLADRPLLT
v_call: TRBV7-9; clone_size: few; cdr3_aa: ASSLDTAGRETQY
v_call: TRBV5-6; clone_size: once; cdr3_aa: ASSWGQGVTGELF
v_call: TRBV10-3; clone_size: few; cdr3_aa: AIRGQSFGAF
v_call: TRBV19; clone_size: -; cdr3_aa: ASSIYSGSYGYT
v_call: TRBV11-2; clone_size: -; cdr3_aa: ASSSGTSGYNEQF
v_call: TRBV4-1; clone_size: -; cdr3_aa: ASSQVDRSGYGYP
v_call: TRBV6-1; clone_size: few; cdr3_aa: ASSEDRTGGRNTEAF
v_call: TRBV19; clone_size: -; cdr3_aa: ASSTAGQGITEAF
v_call: TRBV27; clone_size: few; cdr3_aa: ASSSQRGSDLSEAF
v_call: TRBV5-4; clone_size: -; cdr3_aa: ASSPADKGTGISEKLF
v_call: TRBV14; clone_size: few; cdr3_aa: ASSQELTSAGEKLF
v_call: TRBV28; clone_size: -; cdr3_aa: ASSGWGGDGYT
v_call: TRBV6-5; clone_size: -; cdr3_aa: ASSYQPQGGADTQY
v_call: TRBV5-4; clone_size: -; cdr3_aa: ASSLTTDTYEQY
v_call: TRBV7-3; clone_size: -; cdr3_aa: ASSLWGVNTEAF
v_call: TRBV19; clone_size: -; cdr3_aa: ASSIYPGELF
v_call: TRBV27; clone_size: -; cdr3_aa: ASSIGTGAQF
v_call: TRBV18; clone_size: -; cdr3_aa: ASSLPTDRVLYGYT
v_call: TRBV28; clone_size: -; cdr3_aa: ASRSGGNSYEQY
v_call: TRBV30; clone_size: -; cdr3_aa: AWSISGSGEQY
v_call: TRBV25-1; clone_size: few; cdr3_aa: ASSVAGSQETQY
v_call: TRBV5-6; clone_size: few; cdr3_aa: ASSLGQFSGSEKLF
v_call: TRBV19; clone_size: once; cdr3_aa: ASSKSTEAF
v_call: TRBV2; clone_size: -; cdr3_aa: ASSDPSQGEDGYT
v_call: TRBV5-1; clone_size: once; cdr3_aa: ASFSGGTYNEQF
v_call: TRBV28; clone_size: -; cdr3_aa: ASSLMTGTNQPQH
v_call: TRBV12-5; clone_size: -; cdr3_aa: ASGLRITGERYNEQF
v_call: TRBV6-4; clone_size: -; cdr3_aa: ASSDSSRGARGYT